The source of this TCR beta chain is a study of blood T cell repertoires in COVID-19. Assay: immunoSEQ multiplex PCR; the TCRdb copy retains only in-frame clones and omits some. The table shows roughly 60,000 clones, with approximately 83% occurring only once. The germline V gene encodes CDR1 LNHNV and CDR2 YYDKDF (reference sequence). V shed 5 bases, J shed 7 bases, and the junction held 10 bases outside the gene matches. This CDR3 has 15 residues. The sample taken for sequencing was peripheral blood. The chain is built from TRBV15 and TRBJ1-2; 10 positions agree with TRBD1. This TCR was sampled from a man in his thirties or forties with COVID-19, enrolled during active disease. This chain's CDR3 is CATSDPGQGVGGYTF. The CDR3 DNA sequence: TGTGCCACCAGCGATCCCGGACAGGGGGTAGGTGGCTACACCTTC.